This is a list of T cell receptor beta chains from one sample in a study of identifying expanded T cells in peripheral blood. Here immunoSEQ multiplex PCR was the method, and the copy in TCRdb shows in-frame clones only, minus some. The sample includes around 50,000 clones, about 92% of them seen just once. The specimen was blood. The receptors derive from a person aged 18 to 75 in good health. Both conserved end residues are part of each CDR3. D genes are given only for firm matches. A row's size may be missing; if present it is once, few, many or a size class.

v_call,clone_size,d_call,j_call,cdr3_aa,cdr3_nt
TRBV19,NA,NA,TRBJ2-3,CASSTTLGQNTQYF,TGTGCCAGTAGTACTACCCTGGGACAAAATACGCAGTATTTT
TRBV7-6,NA,NA,TRBJ1-1,CASSLGHGNTEAFF,TGTGCCAGCAGCTTAGGTCACGGGAACACTGAAGCTTTCTTT
TRBV5-1,NA,NA,TRBJ2-4,CASSLGGGIQYF,TGCGCCAGCAGCTTGGGAGGAGGCATTCAGTACTTC
TRBV27,NA,TRBD2,TRBJ2-5,CASSLSGGNLEQTQYF,TGTGCCAGCAGTTTATCGGGGGGGAACCTGGAGCAGACCCAGTACTTC
TRBV4-3,NA,NA,TRBJ1-2,CASSQDGALDYGYTF,TGCGCCAGCAGCCAAGACGGGGCCCTAGACTATGGCTACACCTTC
TRBV28,once,TRBD2,TRBJ2-1,CASSLSIRDYHHEQFF,TGTGCCAGCAGTTTAAGTATCCGGGACTACCACCATGAGCAGTTCTTC
TRBV27,NA,TRBD1,TRBJ1-2,CASSLTGGAHGYTF,TGTGCCAGCAGCCTAACAGGGGGCGCACATGGCTACACCTTC
TRBV20-1,NA,NA,TRBJ2-7,CSARETYEQYF,TGCAGTGCTAGAGAAACATACGAGCAGTACTTC
TRBV15,NA,NA,TRBJ2-6,CATSRDWEADSGANVLTF,TGTGCCACCAGCAGAGATTGGGAAGCGGACTCTGGGGCCAACGTCCTGACTTTC
TRBV25-1,NA,NA,TRBJ2-1,CATGATGRNEQFF,TGTGCCACAGGGGCCACCGGAAGGAATGAGCAGTTCTTC
TRBV4-1,NA,NA,TRBJ2-3,CASSQGEGRSRVTDTQYF,TGCGCCAGCAGCCAAGGGGAAGGGAGGTCCAGGGTCACAGATACGCAGTATTTT
TRBV28,NA,TRBD2,TRBJ2-1,CASSKGTSGSRNEQFF,TGTGCCAGCAGTAAAGGGACTAGCGGGAGTAGAAATGAGCAGTTCTTC
TRBV30,NA,TRBD1,TRBJ2-7,CAWSGSGTGRYEQYF,TGTGCCTGGAGTGGGTCCGGGACAGGGCGCTACGAGCAGTACTTC
TRBV5-1,NA,NA,TRBJ2-3,CASSFGKTSVADTQYF,TGCGCCAGCAGCTTCGGTAAGACGTCGGTGGCAGATACGCAGTATTTT
TRBV11-3,NA,NA,TRBJ2-1,CASSLGDRGEQFF,TGTGCCAGCAGCTTAGGAGACCGGGGGGAGCAGTTCTTC
TRBV6-5,NA,NA,TRBJ2-2,CASSLLGSGELFF,TGTGCCAGCAGTTTACTAGGGTCCGGGGAGCTGTTTTTT
TRBV5-1,NA,TRBD2,TRBJ2-7,CASSRGPSGGAIYEQYF,TGCGCCAGCAGTCGGGGCCCTAGCGGGGGGGCCATATACGAGCAGTACTTC
TRBV9,NA,TRBD1,TRBJ2-1,CASSGSGQGYYNEQFF,TGTGCCAGCAGCGGATCGGGACAGGGGTACTACAATGAGCAGTTCTTC
TRBV5-4,NA,TRBD1,TRBJ2-3,CASSFSADRGRDTQYF,TGTGCCAGCAGCTTTTCGGCGGACAGGGGTAGAGATACGCAGTATTTT
TRBV25-1,NA,NA,TRBJ2-2,CASSVNLQGFFTGELFF,TGTGCCAGCAGTGTCAACCTACAGGGATTTTTCACCGGGGAGCTGTTTTTT
TRBV7-2,once,NA,TRBJ1-5,CASSLGFAGAHQPQHF,TGTGCCAGCAGCTTAGGGTTCGCGGGGGCCCATCAGCCCCAGCATTTT
TRBV7-9,NA,NA,TRBJ2-7,CASSPDGLSEQYF,TGTGCCAGCAGCCCGGACGGATTATCCGAGCAGTACTTC
TRBV7-2,NA,NA,TRBJ1-6,CASSLSRGSPLHF,TGTGCCAGCAGCTTAAGTCGTGGGTCACCCCTCCACTTT
TRBV6-1,NA,TRBD1,TRBJ1-1,CASGRQGVITEAFF,TGTGCCAGCGGGAGACAGGGCGTGATTACTGAAGCTTTCTTT
TRBV19,NA,NA,TRBJ2-2,CASSIRTRTNGELFF,TGTGCCAGTAGTATCCGGACCCGAACTAACGGGGAGCTGTTTTTT
TRBV20-1,NA,TRBD1,TRBJ2-7,CSAFDREGYF,TGCAGTGCTTTCGACAGGGAAGGGTACTTC
TRBV4-3,NA,NA,TRBJ2-7,CASSRDRSSRYEQYF,TGCGCCAGCAGCCGAGACAGGTCCTCCCGCTACGAGCAGTACTTC
TRBV7-2,NA,NA,TRBJ2-1,CASTPESGEQFF,TGTGCCAGCACTCCCGAGTCGGGGGAGCAGTTCTTC
TRBV9,NA,TRBD2,TRBJ2-1,CASSVGGLASNEQFF,TGTGCCAGCAGCGTAGGGGGACTAGCGAGCAATGAGCAGTTCTTC
TRBV30,NA,TRBD1,TRBJ1-2,CAWSPRQGDGYTF,TGTGCCTGGAGTCCAAGACAGGGGGATGGCTACACCTTC
TRBV11-2,NA,TRBD2,TRBJ2-2,CASSPGGYGELFF,TGTGCCAGCAGCCCCGGGGGGTACGGGGAGCTGTTTTTT
TRBV7-9,NA,NA,TRBJ2-6,CASSPSGHWVVRANVLTF,TGTGCCAGCAGCCCGTCAGGCCACTGGGTGGTCAGGGCCAACGTCCTGACTTTC
TRBV7-2,NA,TRBD1,TRBJ1-2,CASSDRGQGADGYTF,TGTGCCAGCAGCGACCGTGGACAGGGGGCTGATGGCTACACCTTC
TRBV6-1,NA,NA,TRBJ2-3,CASSEENRGRGLDTQYF,TGTGCCAGCAGTGAAGAGAATAGGGGTCGTGGTCTGGATACGCAGTATTTT
TRBV10-3,NA,NA,TRBJ2-7,CAIRAQSSYEQYF,TGTGCCATCAGGGCCCAAAGCTCCTACGAGCAGTACTTC
TRBV9,NA,NA,TRBJ2-7,CASSVAYGYEQYF,TGTGCCAGCAGCGTAGCCTATGGGTACGAGCAGTACTTC
TRBV10-3,NA,TRBD1,TRBJ2-3,CAISDTGQGQGRGTDTQYF,TGTGCCATCAGTGATACGGGACAGGGGCAGGGAAGGGGCACAGATACGCAGTATTTT
TRBV23-1,NA,TRBD1,TRBJ2-7,CASSHSADRGTEYEQYF,TGCGCCAGCAGTCATTCCGCGGACAGGGGGACGGAATACGAGCAGTACTTC
TRBV25-1,few,NA,TRBJ1-2,CASSAGNYYGYTF,TGTGCCAGCAGTGCGGGGAACTACTATGGCTACACCTTC
TRBV14,NA,NA,TRBJ2-3,CASSQGLGDTQYF,TGTGCCAGCAGCCAGGGTTTAGGAGATACGCAGTATTTT
TRBV6-5,NA,TRBD2,TRBJ2-7,CASRRTSGRYEQYF,TGTGCCAGCAGGAGGACTAGCGGGAGATACGAGCAGTACTTC
TRBV29-1,NA,NA,TRBJ1-1,CSVDWADQNTEAFF,TGCAGCGTTGATTGGGCAGACCAGAACACTGAAGCTTTCTTT
TRBV7-2,NA,NA,TRBJ1-1,CASSLGGRNTEAFF,TGTGCCAGCAGCCTCGGGGGTCGGAACACTGAAGCTTTCTTT
TRBV15,NA,NA,TRBJ2-7,CATSREVYPSSYEQYF,TGTGCCACCAGCAGAGAGGTTTACCCGAGCTCCTACGAGCAGTACTTC
TRBV2,NA,TRBD2,TRBJ2-7,CATRGTSGSYEQYF,TGTGCCACCAGGGGGACTAGCGGGAGCTACGAGCAGTACTTC
TRBV2,NA,NA,TRBJ1-1,CASRARAGDTEAFF,TGTGCCAGCAGGGCCCGGGCGGGGGACACTGAAGCTTTCTTT